Presented here are 9 T cell receptor beta chains from one specimen sequenced in a study of cytomegalovirus exposure and HLA in healthy donors. The primer mix had 60 Vbeta and 13 Jbeta primers. The method was immunoSEQ multiplex PCR; TCRdb's version includes in-frame clones alone and lacks a portion of them. The table has 200,000 to 250,000 clones, around 86% seen once. Sequences were obtained from PBMCs. The receptors here all came from a woman aged 40 to 55 in good health and CMV-seronegative.

The gene calls are TRBV6-5 and TRBJ2-1; D is unclear. V was trimmed by 5 bases and J by 3 bases, leaving 11 bases between them. The CDR3 is 14 residues long. The germline CDR1 and CDR2 sequences are MNHEY and SVGAGI. The CDR3 loop is CASSPMTDYNEQFF. In DNA form, the CDR3 reads TGTGCCAGCAGTCCGATGACTGACTACAATGAGCAGTTCTTC.

V and J are TRBV19 and TRBJ2-2; TRBD2 is a possible D gene (6 bases). V dropped 3 bases and J dropped 1 base, with 9 bases sitting between them. The germline CDR1 and CDR2 sequences are LNHDA and SQIVND (reference sequence). CDR3 size: 15 residues. The chain's CDR3 is CASSIGSGNTGELFF. The CDR3 coding sequence is TGTGCCAGTAGTATCGGGAGTGGGAACACCGGGGAGCTGTTTTTT. Together with reference TRBV19 and TRBJ2-2, the CDR3 gives the full variable domain: DGGITQSPKYLFRKEGQNVTLSCEQNLNHDAMYWYRQDPGQGLRLIYYSQIVNDFQKGDIAEGYSVSREKKESFPLTVTSAQKNPTAFYLCASSIGSGNTGELFFGEGSRLTVL.

The chain employs TRBV6-5 and TRBJ2-1; 9 positions agree with TRBD1. Unmatched junction bases numbered 10, after V lost 6 bases and J lost 7 bases. Germline V CDR1 and CDR2: MNHEY, SVGAGI. This CDR3 region has 15 residues. CDR3 amino acids: CASSPGTGLLNEQFF. CDR3 DNA: TGTGCCAGCAGCCCCGGGACAGGGCTGTTAAATGAGCAGTTCTTC.

As to this clone: This is likely a read error, given that the CDR3 carries no conserved phenylalanine or tryptophan at its end. The chain joins TRBV5-1 to TRBJ1-2, with D hard to call. Germline V gene sequence: CDR1 SGHRS, CDR2 YFSETQ. The V and J ends lost 5 bases and 8 bases respectively, with 13 bases between them. The CDR3 has 12 residues. The DNA of the CDR3 is TGCGCCAGCAGGATATCGGGGTACGGCTACACCCTC. It specifies CASRISGYGYTL.

This rearrangement joins TRBV7-8 to TRBJ2-7, with 7 bases lining up with TRBD1. J lost 6 bases, V lost 5 bases, and 7 bases had no gene match. The CDR3 sequence is 13 residues long. Germline V gene data show CDR1 as SGHVS and CDR2 as FQNEAQ. The CDR3 region is CASSPRGGREQYF. CDR3 in DNA: TGTGCCAGCAGCCCCCGAGGGGGCCGCGAGCAGTACTTC.

The chain carries TRBV7-3 and TRBJ1-1, with 11 bases matching TRBD1. The length of the CDR3 is 21 residues. V lost 1 base, J lost 1 base, and 17 bases stayed unmatched. Per the germline V gene, CDR1 is SGHTA and CDR2 is FQGTGA. CDR3 DNA sequence: TGTGCCAGCAGCTTAAATCCCTCCGGACAGGGGGCGCCTCGGACGAACACTGAAGCTTTCTTT. Its protein is CASSLNPSGQGAPRTNTEAFF.

The chain employs TRBV9 and TRBJ2-3; 7 positions match TRBD1. Trimming cost V 4 bases and J 5 bases; bases outside gene matches: 13. The germline V gene has CDR1 SGDLS and CDR2 YYNGEE. This CDR3 has 16 amino acids. CDR3 in amino acids: CASSPKMGQRGDTQYF. The CDR3 DNA reads TGTGCCAGCAGCCCTAAGATGGGACAGAGGGGAGATACGCAGTATTTT. The full variable domain, with the rest looked up from reference TRBV9 and TRBJ2-3, is DSGVTQTPKHLITATGQRVTLRCSPRSGDLSVYWYQQSLDQGLQFLIQYYNGEERAKGNILERFSAQQFPDLHSELNLSSLELGDSALYFCASSPKMGQRGDTQYFGPGTRLTVL.

V and J are TRBV7-2 and TRBJ2-3, with D possibly matching TRBD2 (5 bases). This CDR3 comprises 13 residues. The ends were cut back, 5 bases at V and 4 bases at J, with 10 bases in the middle. Germline V gives CDR1 SGHTA, CDR2 FQGNSA. This CDR3 reads CASSHEGSDTQYF. Here the CDR3 DNA reads TGTGCCAGCAGCCACGAGGGATCAGATACGCAGTATTTT. Filled out from reference TRBV7-2 and TRBJ2-3, the complete variable domain reads GAGVSQSPSNKVTEKGKDVELRCDPISGHTALYWYRQSLGQGLEFLIYFQGNSAPDKSGLPSDRFSAERTGGSVSTLTIQRTQQEDSAVYLCASSHEGSDTQYFGPGTRLTVL.

This chain joins TRBV7-9 and TRBJ2-1, with TRBD1 matching 10 bases. The CDR3 is made up of 16 amino acids. The V gene's germline CDR1 is SEHNR and CDR2 FQNEAQ (reference sequence). Trimming removed 8 bases from V and 4 bases from J; junction bases left unmatched: 11. CDR3 in amino acids: CASRPWGQGIYNEQFF. CDR3 bases: TGTGCCAGCCGCCCGTGGGGACAGGGGATATACAATGAGCAGTTCTTC.